This T cell receptor (beta chain) was observed in a study of CD8+ T cells in alopecia areata. This CDR3 spans 14 amino acids. V was clipped by 5 bases and J by 0 bases, with 8 bases between them. CDR1 is MNHEY, CDR2 SVGAGI, per germline. Extraction of RNA preceded its reverse transcription into cDNA, which served as the sequencing template. This table comes from immunoSEQ multiplex PCR, and its TCRdb copy is limited to in-frame clones, with some not included. The sample consists of 200,000 to 250,000 clones, less than 65% of them appearing once. Treatment reported: oral pan-JAK inhibitor, 5-10 mg twice daily. From alopecia areata patients, lesional scalp punch biopsies and peripheral blood were collected.

The genes are TRBV6-5 and TRBJ1-3, with unresolved D. The TCR comes from a human donor with alopecia areata. Sequencing was performed on CD4+ T cells sorted from blood, taken at week 4, from a patient treated with tofacitinib. CDR3 amino acids: CASSPDGSGNTIYF. The CDR3 DNA reads as TGTGCCAGCAGTCCTGATGGCTCTGGAAACACCATATATTTT.